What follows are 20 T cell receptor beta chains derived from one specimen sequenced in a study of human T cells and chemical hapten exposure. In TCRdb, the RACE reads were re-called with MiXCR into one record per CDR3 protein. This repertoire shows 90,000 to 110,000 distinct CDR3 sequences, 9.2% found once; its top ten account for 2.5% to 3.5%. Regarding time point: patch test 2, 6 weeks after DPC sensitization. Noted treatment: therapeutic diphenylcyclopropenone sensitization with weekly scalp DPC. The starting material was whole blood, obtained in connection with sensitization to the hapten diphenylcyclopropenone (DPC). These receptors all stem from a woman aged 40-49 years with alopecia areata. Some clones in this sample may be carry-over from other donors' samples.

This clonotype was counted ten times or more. The CDR3 sequence is CASSATGVADTQYF. The CDR3 bases are TGTGCCAGCAGCGCTACGGGGGTGGCAGATACGCAGTATTTT. This chain connects TRBV7-2 to TRBJ2-3; possible D gene TRBD2, 6 bases. The CDR3 extends over 14 amino acids. In germline, CDR1 is SGHTA, CDR2 FQGNSA. With 5 bases removed from V and 4 bases from J, the gap between germline ends came to 13 bases.

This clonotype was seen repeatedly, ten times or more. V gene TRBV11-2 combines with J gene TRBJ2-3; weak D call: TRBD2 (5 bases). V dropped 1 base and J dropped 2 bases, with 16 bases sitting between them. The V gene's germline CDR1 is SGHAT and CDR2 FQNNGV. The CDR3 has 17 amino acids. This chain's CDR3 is CASSLGQGGLDTDTQYF. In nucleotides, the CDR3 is TGTGCCAGCAGCTTAGGTCAAGGCGGGCTCGACACAGATACGCAGTATTTT.

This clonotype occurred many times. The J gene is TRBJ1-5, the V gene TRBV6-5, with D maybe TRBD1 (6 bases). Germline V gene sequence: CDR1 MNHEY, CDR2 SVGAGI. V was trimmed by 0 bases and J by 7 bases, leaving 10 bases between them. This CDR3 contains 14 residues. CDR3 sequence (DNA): TGTGCCAGCAGTTACTCGATAACAGGGCAGCCCCAGCATTTT. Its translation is CASSYSITGQPQHF.

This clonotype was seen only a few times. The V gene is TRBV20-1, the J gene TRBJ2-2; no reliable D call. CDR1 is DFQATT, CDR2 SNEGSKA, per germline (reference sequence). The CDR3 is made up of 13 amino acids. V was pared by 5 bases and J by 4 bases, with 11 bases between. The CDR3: CSAGNPVTGELFF. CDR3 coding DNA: TGCAGTGCTGGAAATCCGGTCACCGGGGAGCTGTTTTTT.

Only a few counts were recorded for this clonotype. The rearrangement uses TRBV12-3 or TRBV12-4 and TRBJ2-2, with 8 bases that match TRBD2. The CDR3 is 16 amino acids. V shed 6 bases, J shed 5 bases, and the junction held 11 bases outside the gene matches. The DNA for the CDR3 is TGTGCCAGCAGCTACCTACTGAGCGGGGGAACCGGGGAGCTGTTTTTT. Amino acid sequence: CASSYLLSGGTGELFF.

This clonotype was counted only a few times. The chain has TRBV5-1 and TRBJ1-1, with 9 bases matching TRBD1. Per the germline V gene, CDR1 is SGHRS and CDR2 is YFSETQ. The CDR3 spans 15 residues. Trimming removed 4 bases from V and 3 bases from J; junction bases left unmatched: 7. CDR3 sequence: CASSLPGQGYTEAFF. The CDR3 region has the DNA TGCGCCAGCAGCCTGCCGGGACAGGGATACACTGAAGCTTTCTTT. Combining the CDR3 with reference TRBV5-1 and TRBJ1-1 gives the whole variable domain KAGVTQTPRYLIKTRGQQVTLSCSPISGHRSVSWYQQTPGQGLQFLFEYFSETQRNKGNFPGRFSGRQFSNSRSEMNVSTLELGDSALYLCASSLPGQGYTEAFFGQGTRLTVV.

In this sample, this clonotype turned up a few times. The DNA for the CDR3 is TGCGCCAGCAGCCAAGATATCCTAGCGGGGAGCCGCAAGGCAGATACGCAGTATTTT. Its translation: CASSQDILAGSRKADTQYF. The J gene is TRBJ2-3, the V gene TRBV4-3; 9 bases fit TRBD2. The CDR3 runs to 19 residues. V lost 0 bases, J lost 4 bases, and 14 bases stayed unmatched. Germline V gives CDR1 LGHNA, CDR2 YSLEER.

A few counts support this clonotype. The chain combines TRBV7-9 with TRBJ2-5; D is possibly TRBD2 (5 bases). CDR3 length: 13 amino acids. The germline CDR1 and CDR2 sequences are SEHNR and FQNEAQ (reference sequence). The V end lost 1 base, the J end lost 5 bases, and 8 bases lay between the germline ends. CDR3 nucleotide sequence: TGTGCCAGCAGCTTAGGCGGGCCGGAGACCCAGTACTTC. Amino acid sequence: CASSLGGPETQYF.

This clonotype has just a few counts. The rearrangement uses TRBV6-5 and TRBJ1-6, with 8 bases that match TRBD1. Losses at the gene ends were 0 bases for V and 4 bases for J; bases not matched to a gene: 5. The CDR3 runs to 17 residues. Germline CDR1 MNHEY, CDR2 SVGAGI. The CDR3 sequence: CASSYSYRGAYNSPLHF. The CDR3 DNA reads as TGTGCCAGCAGTTACTCTTACAGGGGGGCATATAATTCACCCCTCCACTTT.

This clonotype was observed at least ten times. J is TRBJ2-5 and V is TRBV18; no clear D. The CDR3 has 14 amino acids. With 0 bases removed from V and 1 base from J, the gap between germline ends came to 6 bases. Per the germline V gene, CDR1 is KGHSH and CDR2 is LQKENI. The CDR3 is CASSPPNGQETQYF. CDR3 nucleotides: TGTGCCAGCTCACCACCTAACGGCCAAGAGACCCAGTACTTC.

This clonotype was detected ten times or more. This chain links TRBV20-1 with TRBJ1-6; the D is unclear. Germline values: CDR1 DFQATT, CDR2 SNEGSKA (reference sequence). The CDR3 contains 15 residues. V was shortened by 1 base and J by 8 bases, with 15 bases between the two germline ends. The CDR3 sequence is CSARGALDRYSPLHF. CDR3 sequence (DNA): TGCAGTGCTAGAGGGGCCCTGGACCGATATTCACCCCTCCACTTT.

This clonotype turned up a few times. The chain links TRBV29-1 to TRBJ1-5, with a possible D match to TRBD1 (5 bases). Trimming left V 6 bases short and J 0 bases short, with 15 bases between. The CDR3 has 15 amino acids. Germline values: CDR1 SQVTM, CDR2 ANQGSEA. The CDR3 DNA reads TGCAGCGTCAAGGCGGGGCTCGATAGCAATCAGCCCCAGCATTTT. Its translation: CSVKAGLDSNQPQHF.

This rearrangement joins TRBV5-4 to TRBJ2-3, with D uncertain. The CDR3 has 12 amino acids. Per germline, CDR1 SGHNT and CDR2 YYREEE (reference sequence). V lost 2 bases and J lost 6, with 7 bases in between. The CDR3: CASSFPGDTQYF. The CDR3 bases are TGTGCCAGCAGCTTCCCTGGCGATACGCAGTATTTT.

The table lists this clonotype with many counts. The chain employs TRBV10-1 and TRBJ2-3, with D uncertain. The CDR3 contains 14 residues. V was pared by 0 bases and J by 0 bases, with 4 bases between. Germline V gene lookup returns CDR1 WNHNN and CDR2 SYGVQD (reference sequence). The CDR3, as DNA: TGCGCCAGCAGTGAGTCGGGTAGCACAGATACGCAGTATTTT. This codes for CASSESGSTDTQYF.

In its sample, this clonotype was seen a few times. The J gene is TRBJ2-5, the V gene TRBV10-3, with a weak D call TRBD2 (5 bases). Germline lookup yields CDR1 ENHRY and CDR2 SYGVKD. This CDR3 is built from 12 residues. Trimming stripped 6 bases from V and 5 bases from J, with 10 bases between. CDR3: CAIRSEVETQYF. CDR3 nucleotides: TGTGCCATCAGGTCGGAGGTGGAGACCCAGTACTTC.

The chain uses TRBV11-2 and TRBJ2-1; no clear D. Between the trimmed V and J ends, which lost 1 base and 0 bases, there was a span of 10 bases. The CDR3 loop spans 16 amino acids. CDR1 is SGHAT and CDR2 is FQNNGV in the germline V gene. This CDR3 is CASSLVWAGSYNEQFF. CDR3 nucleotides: TGTGCCAGCAGCTTAGTATGGGCAGGCTCCTACAATGAGCAGTTCTTC.

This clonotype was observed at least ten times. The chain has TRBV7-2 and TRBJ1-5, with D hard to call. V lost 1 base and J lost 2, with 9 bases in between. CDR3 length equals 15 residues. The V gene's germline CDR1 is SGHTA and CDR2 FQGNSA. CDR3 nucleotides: TGTGCCAGCAGCTTAGAGGGTGGAGGCAATCAGCCCCAGCATTTT. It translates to CASSLEGGGNQPQHF.

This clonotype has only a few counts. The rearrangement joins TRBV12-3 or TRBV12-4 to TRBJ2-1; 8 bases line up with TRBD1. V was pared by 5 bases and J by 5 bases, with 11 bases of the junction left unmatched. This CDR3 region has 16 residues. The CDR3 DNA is TGTGCCAGCAGTGGGGAACAAGACAGGGGAAACAATGAGCAGTTCTTC. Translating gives CASSGEQDRGNNEQFF.

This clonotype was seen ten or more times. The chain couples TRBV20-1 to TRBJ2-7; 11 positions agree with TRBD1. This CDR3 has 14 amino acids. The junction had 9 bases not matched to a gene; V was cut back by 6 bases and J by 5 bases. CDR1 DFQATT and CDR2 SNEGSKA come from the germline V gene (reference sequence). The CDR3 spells CSALGTGGIDEQYF. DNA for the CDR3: TGCAGTGCACTCGGGACAGGGGGAATCGACGAGCAGTACTTC.

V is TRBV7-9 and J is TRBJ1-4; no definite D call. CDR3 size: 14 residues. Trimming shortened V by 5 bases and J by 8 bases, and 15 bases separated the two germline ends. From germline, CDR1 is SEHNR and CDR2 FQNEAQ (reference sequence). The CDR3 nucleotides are TGTGCCAGCAGCCTCTTGGCGCCCGGCGAAAAACTGTTTTTT. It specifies CASSLLAPGEKLFF.